A selection of T cell receptor beta chains follows, all from one sample in a study of T-cell memory formation after mild COVID-19. TCRdb re-analysed the 5' RACE reads in MiXCR, keeping a single row per CDR3 protein. This table holds 300,000 to 350,000 distinct CDR3 sequences, roughly 21% found once. Sequencing input: PBMCs or a T cell subset sorted from them (not recorded which). The receptors originated from a man younger than 35 who had mild COVID-19 (a few samples of this study predate the infection). Cell type and time point are not known. CDR3s include the opening cysteine and the closing phenylalanine or tryptophan. The order of the fields is CDR3 length, D gene, clone size, V gene, J gene, CDR3 DNA, CDR3 protein. A D gene is named only where the DNA matches it firmly. The size of a clone is reported for some rows only, either as once, few or many, or as a class for expanded clones.

>15|TRBD2|few|TRBV2|TRBJ2-1
TGTGCCAGCAGTGCCCTAGCGGGGGGTGGGTATGAGCAGTTCTTC
CASSALAGGGYEQFF
>14|NA|NA|TRBV4-1|TRBJ2-5
TGCGCCAGCAGCCAAGGGGAGGAGGGAGAGACCCAGTACTTC
CASSQGEEGETQYF
>17|NA|few|TRBV7-2|TRBJ2-1
TGTGCCAGCAGCTCCCCTGCATATGGGGGGGCATACAATGAGCAGTTCTTC
CASSSPAYGGAYNEQFF
>13|NA|many|TRBV29-1|TRBJ1-1
TGCAGCGTTGATTCGGACAGAAACACTGAAGCTTTCTTT
CSVDSDRNTEAFF
>12|NA|few|TRBV24-1|TRBJ1-5
TGTGCCACCAGTGATCCCCTAGGGTCCCAGCATTTT
CATSDPLGSQHF
>15|NA|NA|TRBV7-2|TRBJ2-5
TGTGCCAGCAGCCGCGACAGGTCATTGGGGGAGACCCAGTACTTC
CASSRDRSLGETQYF
>13|TRBD1|many|TRBV7-9|TRBJ1-1
TGTGCCAGCAGCCGAACAGGGGACACTGAAGCTTTCTTT
CASSRTGDTEAFF
>15|NA|NA|TRBV20-1|TRBJ1-1
TGCAGTGCTGGAGAAAGCTTGGGCGAGAGTACTGAAGCTTTCTTT
CSAGESLGESTEAFF
>12|NA|NA|TRBV7-2|TRBJ1-5
TGTGCCAGCAGCTTAGTTCCCTCAGCCCAGCATTTT
CASSLVPSAQHF
>16|NA|few|TRBV6-5|TRBJ1-2
TGTGCCAGCAGCACCCAGGGGCCCAAAGATAACTATGGCTACACCTTC
CASSTQGPKDNYGYTF
>13|NA|NA|TRBV24-1|TRBJ2-5
TGTGCCACCAGACAGGGTCATCAAGAGACCCAGTACTTC
CATRQGHQETQYF
>13|NA|many|TRBV5-1|TRBJ1-2
TGCGCCAGCAGCTTGGAACAGAACTATGGCTACACCTTC
CASSLEQNYGYTF
>16|NA|NA|TRBV7-9|TRBJ1-4
TGTGCCAGCAGTTTTACCCCCGGGACAACGGGTGAAAAACTGTTTTTT
CASSFTPGTTGEKLFF
>15|TRBD2|few|TRBV20-1|TRBJ2-5
TGCAGTGCTAGAGCACTAGCGGGGGACGGGGAGACCCAGTACTTC
CSARALAGDGETQYF
>15|NA|NA|TRBV4-3|TRBJ2-5
TGCGCCAGCAGCCAAGTCAGGAGTAGTGTTGAGACCCAGTACTTC
CASSQVRSSVETQYF
>14|NA|many|TRBV7-9|TRBJ1-3
TGTGCCAGCAGCTTCACAGGGACTGGAAACACCATATATTTT
CASSFTGTGNTIYF
>15|TRBD2|few|TRBV11-2|TRBJ2-5
TGTGCCAGCAGCCTTAGCGGGGGTAGTAGAGAGACCCAGTACTTC
CASSLSGGSRETQYF
>12|TRBD1|few|TRBV6-2/TRBV6-3|TRBJ2-2
TGTGCCAGCACCACAGGGGCCGGGGAGCTGTTTTTT
CASTTGAGELFF
>17|TRBD1|NA|TRBV7-9|TRBJ2-5
TGTGCCAGCAGCTTAGCGAAGGGACAGGACGTTCTGGAGACCCAGTACTTC
CASSLAKGQDVLETQYF
>15|NA|few|TRBV4-3|TRBJ2-7
TGCGCCAGCAGCCAAGGGCAGCGGCTCTCCTACGAGCAGTACTTC
CASSQGQRLSYEQYF
>15|NA|NA|TRBV4-1|TRBJ2-6
TGCGCCAGCAGCCAAACTCTTCTAGGGGCCAACGTCCTGACTTTC
CASSQTLLGANVLTF
>18|NA|few|TRBV11-2|TRBJ1-6
TGTGCCAGCAGCTTAGCCTCTTGGGGGCAGCCCTATAATTCACCCCTCCACTTT
CASSLASWGQPYNSPLHF
>16|TRBD2|many|TRBV6-4|TRBJ2-1
TGTGCCAGCAGTGACGGGACTAGCGGGGGTCCCAATGAGCAGTTCTTC
CASSDGTSGGPNEQFF
>15|NA|many|TRBV5-1|TRBJ1-6
TGCGCCAGCAGCTTGGATCACCCCAATAATTCACCCCTCCACTTT
CASSLDHPNNSPLHF
>14|NA|many|TRBV29-1|TRBJ1-5
TGCAGCGTTGGCATGCAGGGAAAGGATCAGCCCCAGCATTTT
CSVGMQGKDQPQHF
>17|NA|NA|TRBV7-2|TRBJ2-3
TGTGCCAGCAGCTTAGATTCGGAGGGGGGCCAGACAGATACGCAGTATTTT
CASSLDSEGGQTDTQYF
>13|TRBD2|NA|TRBV20-1|TRBJ2-1
TGCAGTGCTAGGGGGGGACTAGAATATGAGCAGTTCTTC
CSARGGLEYEQFF